This T cell receptor beta chain was sequenced during a study of CD8+CD57+ T cells in acquired aplastic anemia. Overall study findings and caveats: Researchers reported that CD8+ Simpson's diversity was not significantly different in patients versus controls. In common between the patients and the controls were approximately 30 CD8+ CDR3 sequences.

TCR beta VDJ and CDR3 were profiled, and genomic DNA was the template. TCRdb passed the reads through MiXCR, listing each CDR3 protein once. The table lists 400,000 to 450,000 distinct CDR3 sequences, roughly 68% of them singletons. The CDR3 runs 18 residues. Germline-derived CDR1 and CDR2 are SGDLS and YYNGEE. Deletions cut 0 bases from V and 5 bases from J, with 21 bases between. In the case of this clonotype: Its matching antigen is unknown.

The receptor was isolated from a human donor in good health, serving as a control. This chain links TRBV9 with TRBJ2-1, with a weak D call TRBD2 (6 bases). Material: sorted CD4+, CD8+, or CD8+CD57+ T cells (not recorded which) from PBMCs. This CDR3 reads CASSVVDGGNSPHNEQFF. CDR3 bases: TGTGCCAGCAGCGTAGTAGACGGGGGAAATTCACCCCACAATGAGCAGTTCTTC. The variable domain in full, completed from reference TRBV9 and TRBJ2-1, reads DSGVTQTPKHLITATGQRVTLRCSPRSGDLSVYWYQQSLDQGLQFLIQYYNGEERAKGNILERFSAQQFPDLHSELNLSSLELGDSALYFCASSVVDGGNSPHNEQFFGPGTRLTVL.